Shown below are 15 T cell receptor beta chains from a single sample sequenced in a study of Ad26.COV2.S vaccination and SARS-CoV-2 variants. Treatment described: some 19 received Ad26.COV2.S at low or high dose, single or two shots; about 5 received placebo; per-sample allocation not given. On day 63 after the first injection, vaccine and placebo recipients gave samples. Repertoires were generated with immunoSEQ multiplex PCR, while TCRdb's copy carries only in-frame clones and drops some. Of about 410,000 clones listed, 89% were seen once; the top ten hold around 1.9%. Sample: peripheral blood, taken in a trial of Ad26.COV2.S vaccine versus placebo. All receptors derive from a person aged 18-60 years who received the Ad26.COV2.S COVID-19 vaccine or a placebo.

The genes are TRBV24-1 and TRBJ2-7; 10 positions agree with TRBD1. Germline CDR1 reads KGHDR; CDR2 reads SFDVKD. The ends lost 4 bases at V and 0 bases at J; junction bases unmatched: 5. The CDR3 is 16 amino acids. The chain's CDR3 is CATSDSGTGDSYEQYF. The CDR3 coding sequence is TGTGCCACCAGTGACTCCGGGACAGGGGACTCCTACGAGCAGTACTTC.

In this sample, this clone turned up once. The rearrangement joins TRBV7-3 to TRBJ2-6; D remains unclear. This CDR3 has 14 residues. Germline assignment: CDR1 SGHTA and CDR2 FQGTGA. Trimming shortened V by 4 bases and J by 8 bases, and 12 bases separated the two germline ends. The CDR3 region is CASSSSGSTNVLTF. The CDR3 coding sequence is TGTGCCAGCAGCTCTTCCGGCTCCACCAACGTCCTGACTTTC.

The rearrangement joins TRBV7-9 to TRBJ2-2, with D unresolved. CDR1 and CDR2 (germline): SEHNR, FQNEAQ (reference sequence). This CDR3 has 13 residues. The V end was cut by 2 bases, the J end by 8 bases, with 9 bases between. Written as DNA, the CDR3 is TGTGCCAGCAGCTTATCCCTGGTGGGGGAGCTGTTTTTT. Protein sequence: CASSLSLVGELFF.

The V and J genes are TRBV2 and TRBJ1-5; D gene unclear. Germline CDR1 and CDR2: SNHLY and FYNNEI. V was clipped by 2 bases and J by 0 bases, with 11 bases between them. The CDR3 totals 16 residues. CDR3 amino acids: CASSEWDGFSNQPQHF. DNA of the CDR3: TGTGCCAGCAGTGAATGGGATGGTTTTAGCAATCAGCCCCAGCATTTT. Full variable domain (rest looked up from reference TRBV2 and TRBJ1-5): EPEVTQTPSHQVTQMGQEVILRCVPISNHLYFYWYRQILGQKVEFLVSFYNNEISEKSEIFDDQFSVERPDGSNFTLKIRSTKLEDSAMYFCASSEWDGFSNQPQHFGDGTRLSIL.

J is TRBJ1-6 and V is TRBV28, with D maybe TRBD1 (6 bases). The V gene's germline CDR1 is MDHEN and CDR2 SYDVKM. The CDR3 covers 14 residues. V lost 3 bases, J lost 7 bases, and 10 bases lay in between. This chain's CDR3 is CASSLLDRNSPLHF. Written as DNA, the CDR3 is TGTGCCAGCAGTTTGCTGGACAGAAATTCACCCCTCCACTTT.

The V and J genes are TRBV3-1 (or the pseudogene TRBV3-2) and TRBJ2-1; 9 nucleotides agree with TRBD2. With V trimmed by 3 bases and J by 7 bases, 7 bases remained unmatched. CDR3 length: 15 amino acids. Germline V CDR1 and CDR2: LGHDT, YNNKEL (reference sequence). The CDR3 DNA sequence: TGTGCCAGCAGCCACACGGGACTAGCAAAGAATGAGCAGTTCTTC. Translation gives CASSHTGLAKNEQFF.

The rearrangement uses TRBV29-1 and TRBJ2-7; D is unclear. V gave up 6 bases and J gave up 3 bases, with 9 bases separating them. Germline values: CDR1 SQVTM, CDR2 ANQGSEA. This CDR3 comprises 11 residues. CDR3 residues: CSVVVGYEQYF. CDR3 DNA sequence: TGCAGCGTCGTAGTAGGCTACGAGCAGTACTTC.

CDR3 coding DNA: TGTGCCAGCAGCGGGAGGGACACCCAAGAGACCCAGTACTTC. Amino acid sequence: CASSGRDTQETQYF. V and J are TRBV21-1 and TRBJ2-5; the listed D gene, TRBD2, was not tested against the DNA. TRBV21-1 represents a pseudogene. This CDR3 spans 14 amino acids.

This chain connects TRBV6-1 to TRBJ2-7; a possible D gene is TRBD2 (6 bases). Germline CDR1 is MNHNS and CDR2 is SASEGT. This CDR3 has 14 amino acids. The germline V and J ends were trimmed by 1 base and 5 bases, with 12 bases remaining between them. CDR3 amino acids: CASSEVAGIDEQYF. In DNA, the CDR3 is TGTGCCAGCAGTGAAGTGGCGGGGATCGACGAGCAGTACTTC.

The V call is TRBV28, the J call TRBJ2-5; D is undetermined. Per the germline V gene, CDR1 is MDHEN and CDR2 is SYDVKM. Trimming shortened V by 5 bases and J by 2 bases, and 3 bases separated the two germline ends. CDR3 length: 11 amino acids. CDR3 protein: CASSDQETQYF. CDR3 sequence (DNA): TGTGCCAGCAGTGATCAAGAGACCCAGTACTTC.

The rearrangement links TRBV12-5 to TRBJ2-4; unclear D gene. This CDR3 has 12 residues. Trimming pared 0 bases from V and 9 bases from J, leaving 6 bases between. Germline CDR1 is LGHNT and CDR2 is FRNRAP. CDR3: CASGLVGGIQYF. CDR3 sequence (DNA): TGTGCTAGTGGTTTGGTAGGCGGCATTCAGTACTTC.

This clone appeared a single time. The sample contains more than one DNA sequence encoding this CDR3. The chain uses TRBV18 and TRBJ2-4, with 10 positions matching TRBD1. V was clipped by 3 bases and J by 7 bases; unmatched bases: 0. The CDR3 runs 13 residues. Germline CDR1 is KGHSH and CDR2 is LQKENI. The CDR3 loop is CASSPGQGNIQYF. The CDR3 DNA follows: TGTGCCAGCTCACCGGGACAGGGGAACATTCAGTACTTC.

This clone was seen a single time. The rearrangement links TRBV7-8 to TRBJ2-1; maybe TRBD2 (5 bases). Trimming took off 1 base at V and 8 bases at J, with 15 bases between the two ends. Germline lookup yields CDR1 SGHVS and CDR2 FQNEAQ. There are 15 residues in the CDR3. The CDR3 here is CASSLVTRVKYEQFF. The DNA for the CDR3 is TGTGCCAGCAGCTTAGTAACTAGGGTTAAGTATGAGCAGTTCTTC. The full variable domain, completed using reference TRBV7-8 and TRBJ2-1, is GAGVSQSPRYKVAKRGQDVALRCDPISGHVSLFWYQQALGQGPEFLTYFQNEAQLDKSGLPSDRFFAERPEGSVSTLKIQRTQQEDSAVYLCASSLVTRVKYEQFFGPGTRLTVL.

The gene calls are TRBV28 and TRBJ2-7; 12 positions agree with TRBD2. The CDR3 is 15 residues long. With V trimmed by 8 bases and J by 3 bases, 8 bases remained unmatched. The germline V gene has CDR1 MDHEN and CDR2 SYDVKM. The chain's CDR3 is CASLTSGRFLYEQYF. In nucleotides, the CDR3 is TGTGCCAGCCTTACTAGCGGGAGGTTCCTCTACGAGCAGTACTTC.

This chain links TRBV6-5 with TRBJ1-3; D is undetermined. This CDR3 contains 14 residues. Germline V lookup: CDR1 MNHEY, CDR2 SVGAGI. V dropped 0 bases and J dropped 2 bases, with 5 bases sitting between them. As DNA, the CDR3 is TGTGCCAGCAGTTACTCGAGGGCTGGAAACACCATATATTTT. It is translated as CASSYSRAGNTIYF.